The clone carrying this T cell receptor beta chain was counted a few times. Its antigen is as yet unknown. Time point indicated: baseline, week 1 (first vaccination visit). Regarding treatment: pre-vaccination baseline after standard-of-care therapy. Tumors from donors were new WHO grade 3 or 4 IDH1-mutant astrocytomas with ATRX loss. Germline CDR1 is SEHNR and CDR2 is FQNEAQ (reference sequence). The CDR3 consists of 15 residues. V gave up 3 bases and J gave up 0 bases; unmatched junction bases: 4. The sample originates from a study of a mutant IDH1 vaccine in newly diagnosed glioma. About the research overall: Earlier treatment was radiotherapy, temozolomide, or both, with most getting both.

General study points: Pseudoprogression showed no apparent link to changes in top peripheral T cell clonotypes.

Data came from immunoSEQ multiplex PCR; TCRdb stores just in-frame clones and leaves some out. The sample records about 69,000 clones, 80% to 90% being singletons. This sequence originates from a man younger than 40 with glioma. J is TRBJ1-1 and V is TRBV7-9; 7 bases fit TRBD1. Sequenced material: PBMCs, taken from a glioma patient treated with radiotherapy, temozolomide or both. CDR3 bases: TGTGCCAGCAGCTTGTTGGGACAGATGAACACTGAAGCTTTCTTT. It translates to CASSLLGQMNTEAFF.